This T cell receptor beta chain was identified in a study of radiation and T cells in renal cell carcinoma. As concerns this clone: The antigen remains unidentified.

Data came from immunoSEQ multiplex PCR; TCRdb stores just in-frame clones and leaves some out. The top ten clones hold approximately 2% of a sample with some 120,000 clones, 75% to 85% of them seen once. Time point described: blood 2 weeks post-SBRT. Indicated treatment: 15 Gy SBRT to primary tumor, nephrectomy 4 weeks later. Study-level results: Top tumor clonotypes rose in blood 2 weeks post-radiation, then contracted. Baseline intratumoral clonotype presence is unknown without pretreatment biopsies.

Sequencing was performed on blood, taken from a patient whose treatment included radiotherapy and nephrectomy. The receptor was isolated from a woman aged 55-70 years with renal cell carcinoma.

CDR3 in DNA: TGCAGCGTTGAAGAGCCAGGGAGAAACTATGGCTACACCTTC. Protein product: CSVEEPGRNYGYTF. The chain has TRBV29-1 and TRBJ1-2, with D possibly being TRBD1 (5 bases). The CDR3 contains 14 residues. Trimming took off 0 bases at V and 2 bases at J, with 10 bases between the two ends. Germline V gene lookup returns CDR1 SQVTM and CDR2 ANQGSEA.